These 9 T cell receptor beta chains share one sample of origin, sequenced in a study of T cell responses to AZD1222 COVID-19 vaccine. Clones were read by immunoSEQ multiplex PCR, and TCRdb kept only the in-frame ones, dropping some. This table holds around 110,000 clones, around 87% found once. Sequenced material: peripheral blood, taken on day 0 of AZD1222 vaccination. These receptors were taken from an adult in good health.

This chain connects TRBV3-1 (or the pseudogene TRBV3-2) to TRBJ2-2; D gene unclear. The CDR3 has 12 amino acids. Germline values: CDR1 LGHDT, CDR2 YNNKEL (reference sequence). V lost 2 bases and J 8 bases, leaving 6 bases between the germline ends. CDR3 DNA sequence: TGTGCCAGCAGCCAATTCCCGGGGGAGCTGTTTTTT. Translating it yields CASSQFPGELFF.

The CDR3 coding sequence is TGTGCCAGCGGGGGTGAGGAGACCCAGTACTTC. Its translation is CASGGEETQYF. The V gene is TRBV7-9, the J gene TRBJ2-5; D is tentatively TRBD1 or TRBD2 (5 bases each). Germline V gene sequence: CDR1 SEHNR, CDR2 FQNEAQ (reference sequence). Trimming stripped 8 bases from V and 5 bases from J, with 9 bases between. The CDR3 loop spans 11 amino acids.

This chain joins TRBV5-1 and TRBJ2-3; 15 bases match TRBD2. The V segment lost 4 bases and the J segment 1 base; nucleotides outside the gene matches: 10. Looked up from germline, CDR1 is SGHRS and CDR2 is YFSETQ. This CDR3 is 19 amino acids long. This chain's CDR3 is CASSNGLAGGPVGTDTQYF. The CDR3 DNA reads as TGCGCCAGCAGCAACGGACTAGCGGGAGGGCCGGTAGGCACAGATACGCAGTATTTT.

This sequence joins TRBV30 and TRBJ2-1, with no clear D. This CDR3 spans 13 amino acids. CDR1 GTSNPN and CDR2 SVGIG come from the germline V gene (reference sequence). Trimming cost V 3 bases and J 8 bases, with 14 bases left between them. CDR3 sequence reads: CAWSPYLVYEQFF. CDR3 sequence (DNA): TGTGCCTGGAGCCCGTATTTAGTATATGAGCAGTTCTTC. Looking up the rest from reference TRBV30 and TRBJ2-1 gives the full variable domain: SQTIHQWPATLVQPVGSPLSLECTVEGTSNPNLYWYRQAAGRGLQLLFYSVGIGQISSEVPQNLSASRPQDRQFILSSKKLLLSDSGFYLCAWSPYLVYEQFFGPGTRLTVL.

CDR3 DNA sequence: TGTGCCAGCAGTTACTCGATACCCTGGCAGGGCTCACCCCTCCACTTT. Translating gives CASSYSIPWQGSPLHF. The chain combines TRBV6-5 with TRBJ1-6, with D tentatively TRBD1 (5 bases). The CDR3 sequence is 16 residues long. Trimming stripped 0 bases from V and 10 bases from J, with 16 bases between. Germline-derived CDR1 and CDR2 are MNHEY and SVGAGI.

CDR3 in amino acids: CASSVGTGGNTEAFF. The CDR3 DNA follows: TGTGCCAGCAGCGTTGGGACAGGGGGGAACACTGAAGCTTTCTTT. V gene TRBV9 combines with J gene TRBJ1-1; TRBD1 agrees at 11 bases. V lost 2 bases to trimming and J lost 1 base; unmatched junction nucleotides: 1. This CDR3 contains 15 residues. CDR1 and CDR2 (germline): SGDLS, YYNGEE.

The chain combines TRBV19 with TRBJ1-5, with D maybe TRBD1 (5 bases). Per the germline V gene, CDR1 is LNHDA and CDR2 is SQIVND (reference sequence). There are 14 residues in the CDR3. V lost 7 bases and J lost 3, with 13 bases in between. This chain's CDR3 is CASTWGYSNQPQHF. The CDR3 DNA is TGTGCCAGTACCTGGGGGTACTCCAATCAGCCCCAGCATTTT.

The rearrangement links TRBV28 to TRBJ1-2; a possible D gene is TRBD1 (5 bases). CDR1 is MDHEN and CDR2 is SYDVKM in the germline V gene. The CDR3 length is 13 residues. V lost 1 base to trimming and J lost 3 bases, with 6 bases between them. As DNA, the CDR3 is TGTGCCAGCAGTTTATTAGGGGACTATGGCTACACCTTC. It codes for CASSLLGDYGYTF.

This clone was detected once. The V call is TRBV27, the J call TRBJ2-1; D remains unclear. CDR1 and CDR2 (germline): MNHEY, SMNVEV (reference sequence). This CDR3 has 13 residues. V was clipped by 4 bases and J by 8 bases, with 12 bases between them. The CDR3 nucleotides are TGTGCCAGCAGTTGGGAAAACCAGGATGAGCAGTTCTTC. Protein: CASSWENQDEQFF.